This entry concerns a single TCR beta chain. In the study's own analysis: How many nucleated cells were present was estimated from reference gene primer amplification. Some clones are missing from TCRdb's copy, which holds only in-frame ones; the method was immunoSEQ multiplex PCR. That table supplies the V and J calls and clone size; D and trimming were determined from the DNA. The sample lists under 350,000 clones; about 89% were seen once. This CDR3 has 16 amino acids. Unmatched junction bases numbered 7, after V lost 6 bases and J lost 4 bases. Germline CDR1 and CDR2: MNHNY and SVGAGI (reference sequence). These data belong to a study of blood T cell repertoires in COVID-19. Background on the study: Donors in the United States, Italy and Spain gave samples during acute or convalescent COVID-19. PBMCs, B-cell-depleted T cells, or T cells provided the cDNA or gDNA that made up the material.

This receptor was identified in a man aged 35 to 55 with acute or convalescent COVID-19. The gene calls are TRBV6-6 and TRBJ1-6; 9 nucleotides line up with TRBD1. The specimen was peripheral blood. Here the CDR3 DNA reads TGTGCCAGCAGACCCCGGGACAGGGTGTATAATTCACCCCTCCACTTT. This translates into CASRPRDRVYNSPLHF.